This TCR beta chain derives from a study of shared clonotypes between healthy human individuals. Germline values: CDR1 LNHDA, CDR2 SQIVND (reference sequence). Trimming took 5 bases from V and 3 from J, leaving 11 bases between them. The CDR3 length is 13 residues. Profiled with immunoSEQ multiplex PCR; TCRdb holds only in-frame clones, not every one. The table lists over a million clones, roughly 96% of them singletons. V gene TRBV19 combines with J gene TRBJ2-7, with D possibly matching TRBD1 (6 bases). The sequencing input was naive CD4+ T cells sorted from blood. Noted subset: CD45RA+ positively selected. The TCR originated in a man aged 30 to 45 in good health. CDR3 sequence: CASSETQGYEQYF. In DNA, the CDR3 is TGTGCCAGTAGTGAAACACAGGGCTACGAGCAGTACTTC.